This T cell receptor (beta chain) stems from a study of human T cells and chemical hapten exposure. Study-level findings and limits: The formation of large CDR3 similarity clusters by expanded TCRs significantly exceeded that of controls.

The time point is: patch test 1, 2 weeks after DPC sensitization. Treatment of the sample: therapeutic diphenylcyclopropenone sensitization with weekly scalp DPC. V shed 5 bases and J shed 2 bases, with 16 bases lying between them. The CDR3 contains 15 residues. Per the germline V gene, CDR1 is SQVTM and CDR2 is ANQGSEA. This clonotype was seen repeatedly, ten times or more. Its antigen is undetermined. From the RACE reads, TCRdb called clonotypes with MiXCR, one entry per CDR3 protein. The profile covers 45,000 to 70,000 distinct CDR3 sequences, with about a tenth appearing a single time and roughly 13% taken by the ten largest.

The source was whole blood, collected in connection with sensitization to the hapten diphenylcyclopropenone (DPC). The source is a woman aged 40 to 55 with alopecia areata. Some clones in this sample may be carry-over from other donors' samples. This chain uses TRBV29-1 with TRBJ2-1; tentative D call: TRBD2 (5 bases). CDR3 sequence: CSVLPQDFTYNEQFF. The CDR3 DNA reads TGCAGCGTTCTCCCTCAGGACTTTACCTACAATGAGCAGTTCTTC.